The 23 T cell receptor beta chains below come from one sample, sequenced in a study of PD-L1 blockade in urothelial cancer. Time point reported: pretreatment peripheral blood. Sequencing used immunoSEQ multiplex PCR; TCRdb keeps in-frame clones, though not all of them. The data contain tens of thousands of clones, 84% of them singletons. Sequencing used PBMCs, obtained around atezolizumab (anti-PD-L1) treatment. These receptors originate from a man aged 55 to 70 with urothelial cancer.

CDR3 in DNA: TGTGCCAGCAGCCAAGTGACAGGCTCCATCGGCTACACCTTC. Amino acid sequence: CASSQVTGSIGYTF. This chain links TRBV14 with TRBJ1-2, with D possibly TRBD1 on 6 matching bases. The V end was cut by 1 base, the J end by 8 bases, with 14 bases between. The CDR3 is 14 residues long. From germline, CDR1 is SGHDN and CDR2 FVKESK.

Turning to this clone: This specimen includes other DNA sequences encoding the same CDR3. The rearrangement joins TRBV11-2 to TRBJ2-7; 8 bases agree with TRBD1. CDR1 and CDR2 from the germline V gene are SGHAT and FQNNGV. V lost 5 bases, J lost 3 bases, and 3 bases stayed unmatched. The CDR3 sequence is 13 residues long. The CDR3 loop is CASSPGTGYEQYF. CDR3 DNA: TGTGCCAGCAGCCCAGGGACAGGCTACGAGCAGTACTTC.

The chain uses TRBV5-4 and TRBJ2-5; 7 nucleotides agree with TRBD2. This CDR3 is 16 amino acids long. J lost 4 bases, V lost 3 bases, and 12 bases had no gene match. Germline values: CDR1 SGHNT, CDR2 YYREEE (reference sequence). CDR3 protein: CASSSGTTRVLETQYF. The CDR3 DNA sequence: TGTGCCAGCAGCTCGGGGACTACCCGCGTTTTAGAGACCCAGTACTTC.

CDR3 in DNA: TGCGCCAGCAGCCAAAGCGGGAGGGCCGGGATTAAGACCCAGTACTTC. Its protein is CASSQSGRAGIKTQYF. The chain combines TRBV4-1 with TRBJ2-5, with 10 bases fitting TRBD2. The CDR3 has 16 residues. Germline V CDR1 and CDR2: MGHRA, YSYEKL. V was clipped by 2 bases and J by 6 bases; unmatched bases: 9.

The chain employs TRBV14 and TRBJ2-7; weak D call: TRBD2 (5 bases). Germline V gene lookup returns CDR1 SGHDN and CDR2 FVKESK. Trimming stripped 1 base from V and 4 bases from J, with 8 bases between. The length of the CDR3 is 13 residues. The CDR3 nucleotides read TGTGCCAGCAGCCAAGTCCGGGGATACGAGCAGTACTTC. Residues: CASSQVRGYEQYF. The whole variable domain, filled in from reference TRBV14 and TRBJ2-7, reads EAGVTQFPSHSVIEKGQTVTLRCDPISGHDNLYWYRRVMGKEIKFLLHFVKESKQDESGMPNNRFLAERTGGTYSTLKVQPAELEDSGVYFCASSQVRGYEQYFGPGTRLTVT.

Of note for this clone: At one end, the junction sequence differs from germline, possibly due to a read error. Other nucleotide sequences from this sample produce the same CDR3. V gene TRBV5-1 combines with J gene TRBJ2-3; 9 bases align to TRBD2. The CDR3 covers 14 residues. CDR1 and CDR2 from the germline V gene are SGHRS and YFSETQ. The CDR3 coding sequence is TGTGCCAGCAGCAGACTAGCGGGCACAGATACGCAGTATTTT. Its protein is CASSRLAGTDTQYF. Full variable domain (outside the CDR3, taken from reference TRBV5-1 and TRBJ2-3): KAGVTQTPRYLIKTRGQQVTLSCSPISGHRSVSWYQQTPGQGLQFLFEYFSETQRNKGNFPGRFSGRQFSNSRSEMNVSTLELGDSALYLCASSRLAGTDTQYFGPGTRLTVL.

This clone was counted a few times. The chain recombines TRBV6-5 with TRBJ1-2, with 9 bases fitting TRBD1. The CDR3 extends over 14 amino acids. The V gene's germline CDR1 is MNHEY and CDR2 SVGAGI. Germline trimming cut 6 bases from V and 3 bases from J; bases unmatched to any gene: 5. CDR3: CASRPDRGYYGYTF. The CDR3 DNA follows: TGTGCCAGCAGACCCGACAGGGGGTACTATGGCTACACCTTC.

This chain uses TRBV25-1 with TRBJ1-3, with D uncertain. V lost 3 bases to trimming and J lost 0 bases, with 9 bases between them. The V gene's germline CDR1 is MGHDK and CDR2 SYGVNS. The CDR3 totals 15 residues. CDR3 bases: TGTGCCAGCAGTGATCTTACTCTCTCTGGAAACACCATATATTTT. This translates into CASSDLTLSGNTIYF.

The gene calls are TRBV18 and TRBJ2-6; D gene ambiguous. CDR3 length: 15 amino acids. Trimming left V 2 bases short and J 4 bases short, with 9 bases between. CDR1 and CDR2 (germline): KGHSH, LQKENI. The CDR3: CASSPGTSGANVLTF. Here the CDR3 DNA reads TGTGCCAGCTCACCAGGCACCTCGGGGGCCAACGTCCTGACTTTC.

The chain links TRBV7-2 to TRBJ2-6; D possibly corresponds to TRBD2 (6 bases). V dropped 6 bases and J dropped 0 bases, with 12 bases sitting between them. The CDR3 has 16 amino acids. Germline CDR1 and CDR2: SGHTA and FQGNSA. The CDR3 protein is CASRRGGTSGANVLTF. The DNA for the CDR3 is TGTGCCAGCAGGCGGGGCGGGACCTCTGGGGCCAACGTCCTGACTTTC.

This chain uses TRBV18 with TRBJ2-1; 9 bases are shared with TRBD2. Germline-derived CDR1 and CDR2 are KGHSH and LQKENI. The V segment lost 5 bases and the J segment 8 bases; nucleotides outside the gene matches: 10. CDR3 length: 15 residues. DNA for the CDR3: TGTGCCAGCTCAGGGACTAGCCCCCCTTGGGATGAGCAGTTCTTC. This sequence encodes CASSGTSPPWDEQFF.

The chain carries TRBV29-1 and TRBJ2-5; 7 positions agree with TRBD2. This CDR3 comprises 15 residues. Per germline, CDR1 SQVTM and CDR2 ANQGSEA. Trimming cost V 5 bases and J 1 base; bases outside gene matches: 10. Here the CDR3 reads CSVRWRTRTQETQYF. CDR3 nucleotide sequence: TGCAGCGTTCGCTGGCGGACTAGGACCCAAGAGACCCAGTACTTC. Variable domain in full (rest from reference TRBV29-1 and TRBJ2-5): SAVISQKPSRDICQRGTSLTIQCQVDSQVTMMFWYRQQPGQSLTLIATANQGSEATYESGFVIDKFPISRPNLTFSTLTVSNMSPEDSSIYLCSVRWRTRTQETQYFGPGTRLLVL.

This chain connects TRBV2 to TRBJ2-3; possibly TRBD2 for D (5 bases). The V gene's germline CDR1 is SNHLY and CDR2 FYNNEI. Trimming removed 11 bases from V and 0 bases from J, with 15 bases in between. The CDR3 length is 14 residues. The chain's CDR3 is CAAERRGSTDTQYF. The CDR3 bases are TGTGCCGCAGAGCGTCGGGGTAGCACAGATACGCAGTATTTT. The full variable domain, rest sourced from reference TRBV2 and TRBJ2-3, is EPEVTQTPSHQVTQMGQEVILRCVPISNHLYFYWYRQILGQKVEFLVSFYNNEISEKSEIFDDQFSVERPDGSNFTLKIRSTKLEDSAMYFCAAERRGSTDTQYFGPGTRLTVL.

This sequence joins TRBV30 and TRBJ1-2; TRBD1 agrees at 8 bases. V trimming: 4 bases; J trimming: 0 bases; junction bases outside the gene matches: 10. CDR3 length equals 16 residues. Germline V lookup: CDR1 GTSNPN, CDR2 SVGIG (reference sequence). This CDR3 reads CAWTYGQGIANYGYTF. CDR3 bases: TGTGCCTGGACCTATGGACAGGGCATAGCTAACTATGGCTACACCTTC.

The V call is TRBV4-1, the J call TRBJ1-5; unclear D gene. V lost 0 bases to trimming and J lost 3 bases, with 9 bases between them. The CDR3 contains 15 residues. The germline gives CDR1 MGHRA, CDR2 YSYEKL. In DNA, the CDR3 is TGCGCCAGCAGCCAAGAGGCGGGGTCCAATCAGCCCCAGCATTTT. It encodes CASSQEAGSNQPQHF.

This chain joins TRBV29-1 and TRBJ2-3; maybe TRBD2 (7 bases). The CDR3 runs to 13 residues. Per the germline V gene, CDR1 is SQVTM and CDR2 is ANQGSEA. Between the trimmed V and J ends, which lost 4 bases and 4 bases, there was a span of 12 bases. The CDR3: CSVGQGRADTQYF. As DNA, the CDR3 is TGCAGCGTTGGGCAGGGGAGGGCAGATACGCAGTATTTT.

The chain joins TRBV5-4 to TRBJ1-1; 8 bases are a match to TRBD1. Germline V CDR1 and CDR2: SGHNT, YYREEE (reference sequence). This CDR3 contains 15 residues. V trimming: 4 bases; J trimming: 4 bases; junction bases outside the gene matches: 9. CDR3 DNA: TGTGCCAGCAGCCGGAGACAGGGGACTCGCACTGAAGCTTTCTTT. It encodes CASSRRQGTRTEAFF.

J is TRBJ2-5 and V is TRBV28, with 10 bases fitting TRBD1. The CDR3 extends over 14 amino acids. Per the germline V gene, CDR1 is MDHEN and CDR2 is SYDVKM. V was clipped by 2 bases and J by 5 bases; unmatched bases: 2. The CDR3 here is CASSLGDRGETQYF. CDR3 in DNA: TGTGCCAGCAGTTTAGGGGACAGGGGTGAGACCCAGTACTTC.

This clone has a handful of counts. The CDR3 protein is CASKTGGVEQPQHF. The CDR3 DNA is TGTGCCAGTAAAACAGGGGGCGTAGAGCAGCCCCAGCATTTT. This chain links TRBV19 with TRBJ1-5, with 9 bases aligning to TRBD1. CDR3 length equals 14 residues. Per the germline V gene, CDR1 is LNHDA and CDR2 is SQIVND (reference sequence). The ends lost 7 bases at V and 7 bases at J; junction bases unmatched: 8.

The sample holds one count of this clone. The gene calls are TRBV30 and TRBJ1-2; no clear D gene. V lost 1 base and J 7 bases, leaving 13 bases between the germline ends. Germline V CDR1 and CDR2: GTSNPN, SVGIG (reference sequence). The CDR3 covers 13 residues. CDR3 in amino acids: CAWSALFRGGYTF. CDR3 DNA: TGTGCCTGGAGTGCCCTCTTCCGGGGTGGCTACACCTTC.

The CDR3 nucleotides are TGTGCCAGCAGTTCAGCCGGGACAGGGCACGAAAAACTGTTTTTT. It translates to CASSSAGTGHEKLFF. The rearrangement uses TRBV27 and TRBJ1-4; 9 bases are a match to TRBD1. Germline trimming cut 4 bases from V and 8 bases from J; bases unmatched to any gene: 8. Germline CDR1 reads MNHEY; CDR2 reads SMNVEV (reference sequence). The CDR3 runs to 15 residues.

The V call is TRBV5-1, the J call TRBJ1-3; D is undetermined. Looked up from germline, CDR1 is SGHRS and CDR2 is YFSETQ. The CDR3 consists of 15 residues. V lost 4 bases, J lost 0 bases, and 11 bases lay in between. CDR3 DNA: TGCGCCAGCAGCCTGGACTCTCGCTCTGGAAACACCATATATTTT. Amino acids: CASSLDSRSGNTIYF.

This chain's CDR3 is CASGAQEKLFF. CDR3 in DNA: TGTGCTAGTGGAGCGCAGGAAAAACTGTTTTTT. This chain links TRBV12-5 with TRBJ1-4, with D unclear. V was clipped by 6 bases and J by 8 bases, with 7 bases between them. The CDR3 covers 11 residues. CDR1 is LGHNT, CDR2 FRNRAP, per germline.